This T cell receptor beta chain came from a study of blood T cell repertoires in COVID-19. Per the germline V gene, CDR1 is SGHNT and CDR2 is YYREEE (reference sequence). Between the trimmed V and J ends, which lost 0 bases and 7 bases, there was a span of 11 bases. The CDR3 runs 15 residues. In the original processing: The assay estimated nucleated cells by amplifying reference gene primers. The repertoire was sequenced with immunoSEQ multiplex PCR; TCRdb's copy has only in-frame clones and lacks some. The V and J calls and clone size were taken over from that table, and D and trimming were inferred from the DNA. This sample yields tens of thousands of clones, of which approximately 88% are seen a single time; over 2% belongs to the top ten.

Sequenced sample: peripheral blood. The clonotype comes from a man in his fifties with acute or convalescent COVID-19. This chain links TRBV5-4 with TRBJ1-6; D is possibly TRBD1 (6 bases). The CDR3 DNA sequence: TGTGCCAGCAGCTTGGTGGGGGCGAAGAATTCACCCCTCCACTTT. Protein product: CASSLVGAKNSPLHF.